This T cell receptor beta chain was documented in a study of T cell repertoires in cytomegalovirus infection. Overall study: Both CMV infection and a matching HLA type were indicated by public TCR beta signatures.

The germline gives CDR1 MDHEN, CDR2 SYDVKM. The V gene lost 3 bases and the J gene lost 11 bases, with 13 bases spanning the gap. The CDR3 runs 13 residues. Study outcomes and limitations: Summed public TCR beta family frequency identified CMV carriers bearing the relevant HLA. Clonotype analysis showed dominance of the ex vivo response by HLA-C-restricted CMV-specific TCR beta clonotypes.

This clonotype was observed at least ten times. Its matching antigen is unknown. MiXCR, run by TCRdb on the reads, gives a single entry per CDR3 protein. The sample carries approximately 250,000 distinct CDR3 sequences, approximately 24% recorded once. The chain joins TRBV28 to TRBJ2-2, with D possibly being TRBD2 (6 bases). Sequenced sample: CD8+ T cells from PBMCs. The receptor's source is a human donor in good health (CMV status not recorded). Some clones in this sample may be carry-over from other donors' samples. In DNA, the CDR3 is TGTGCCAGCAGTTTGGAATCGGGAGATGAGCTGTTTTTT. This sequence encodes CASSLESGDELFF.